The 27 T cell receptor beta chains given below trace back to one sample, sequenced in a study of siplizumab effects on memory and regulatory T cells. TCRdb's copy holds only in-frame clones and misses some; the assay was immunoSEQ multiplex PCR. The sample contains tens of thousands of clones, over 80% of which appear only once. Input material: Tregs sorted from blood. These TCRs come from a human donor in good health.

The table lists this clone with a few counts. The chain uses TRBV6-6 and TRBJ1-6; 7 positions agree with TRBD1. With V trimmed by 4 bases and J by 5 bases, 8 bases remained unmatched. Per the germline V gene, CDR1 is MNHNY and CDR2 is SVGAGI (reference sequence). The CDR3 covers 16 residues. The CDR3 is CASSSEGGADNSPLHF. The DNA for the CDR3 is TGTGCCAGCAGTTCCGAAGGGGGCGCGGATAATTCACCCCTCCACTTT.

CDR3 sequence reads: CASRPDRQGNYGYTF. CDR3 bases: TGTGCCAGCAGGCCCGACCGACAGGGTAACTATGGCTACACCTTC. The chain joins TRBV6-5 to TRBJ1-2; 7 nucleotides line up with TRBD1. From germline, CDR1 is MNHEY and CDR2 SVGAGI. This CDR3 contains 15 residues. After removal of 6 bases from V and 1 base from J, the junction contained 8 bases not matched to a gene.

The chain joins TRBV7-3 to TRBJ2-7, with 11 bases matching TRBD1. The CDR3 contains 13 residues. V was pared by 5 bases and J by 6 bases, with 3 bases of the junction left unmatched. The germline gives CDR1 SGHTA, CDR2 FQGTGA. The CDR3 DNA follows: TGTGCCAGCAGCGGACAGGGGGCGGGCGAGCAGTACTTC. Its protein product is CASSGQGAGEQYF. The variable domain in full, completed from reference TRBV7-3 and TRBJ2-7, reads GAGVSQTPSNKVTEKGKYVELRCDPISGHTALYWYRQSLGQGPEFLIYFQGTGAADDSGLPNDRFFAVRPEGSVSTLKIQRTERGDSAVYLCASSGQGAGEQYFGPGTRLTVT.

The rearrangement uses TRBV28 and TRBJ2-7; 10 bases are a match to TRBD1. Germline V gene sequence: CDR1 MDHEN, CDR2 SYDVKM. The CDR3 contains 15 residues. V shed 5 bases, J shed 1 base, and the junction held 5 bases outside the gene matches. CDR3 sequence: CASSAPGQGSYEQYF. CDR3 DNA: TGTGCCAGCAGTGCCCCGGGACAGGGGTCCTACGAGCAGTACTTC.

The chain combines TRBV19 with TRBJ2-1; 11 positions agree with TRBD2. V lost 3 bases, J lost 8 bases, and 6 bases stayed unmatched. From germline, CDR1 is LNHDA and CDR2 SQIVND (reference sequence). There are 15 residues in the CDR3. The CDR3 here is CASSILAGGVDEQFF. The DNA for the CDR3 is TGTGCCAGTAGTATTCTAGCGGGGGGCGTGGATGAGCAGTTCTTC.

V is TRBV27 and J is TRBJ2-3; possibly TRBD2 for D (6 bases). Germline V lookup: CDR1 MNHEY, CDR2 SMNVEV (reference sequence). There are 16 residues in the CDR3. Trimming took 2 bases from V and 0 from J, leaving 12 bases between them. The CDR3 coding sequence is TGTGCCAGCAGTTTAGGGTTGGCGGGAAGCACAGATACGCAGTATTTT. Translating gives CASSLGLAGSTDTQYF.

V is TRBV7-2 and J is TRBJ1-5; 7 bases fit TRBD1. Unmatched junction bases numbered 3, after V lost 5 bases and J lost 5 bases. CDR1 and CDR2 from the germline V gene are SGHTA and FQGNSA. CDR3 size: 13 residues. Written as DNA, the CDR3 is TGTGCCAGCAGCCTCGACAGGGATCAGCCCCAGCATTTT. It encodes CASSLDRDQPQHF.

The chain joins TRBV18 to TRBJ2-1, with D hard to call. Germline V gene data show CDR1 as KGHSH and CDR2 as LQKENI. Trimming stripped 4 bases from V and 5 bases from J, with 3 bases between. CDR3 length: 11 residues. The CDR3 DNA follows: TGTGCCAGCTCACAAGACAATGAGCAGTTCTTC. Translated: CASSQDNEQFF.

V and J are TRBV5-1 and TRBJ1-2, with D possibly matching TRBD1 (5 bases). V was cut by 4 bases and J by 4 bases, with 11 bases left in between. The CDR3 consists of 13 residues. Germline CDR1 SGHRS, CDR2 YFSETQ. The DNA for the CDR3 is TGCGCCAGCAGCCTGAACGGGGGCTATGGCTACACCTTC. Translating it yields CASSLNGGYGYTF.

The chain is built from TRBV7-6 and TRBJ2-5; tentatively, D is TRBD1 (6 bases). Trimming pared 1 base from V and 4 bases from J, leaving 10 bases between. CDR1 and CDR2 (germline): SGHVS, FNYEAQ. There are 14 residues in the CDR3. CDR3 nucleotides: TGTGCCAGCAGCTTAGTCACAGGGCGAGAGACCCAGTACTTC. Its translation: CASSLVTGRETQYF.

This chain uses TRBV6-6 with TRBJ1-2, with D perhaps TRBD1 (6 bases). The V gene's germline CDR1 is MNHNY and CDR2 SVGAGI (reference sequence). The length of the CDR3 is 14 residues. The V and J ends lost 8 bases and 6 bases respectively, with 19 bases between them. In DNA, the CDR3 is TGTGCCAGCGGTGTTGCAGGGGACGTTAATGGCTACACCTTC. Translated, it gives CASGVAGDVNGYTF.

The CDR3 nucleotides read TGTGCCAGCAGCTTAGGGACGACGTCTGGAAACACCATATATTTT. Protein: CASSLGTTSGNTIYF. The V call is TRBV7-8, the J call TRBJ1-3; D unresolved. CDR3 length equals 15 residues. Germline CDR1 and CDR2: SGHVS and FQNEAQ. V shed 1 base and J shed 1 base, with 8 bases lying between them.

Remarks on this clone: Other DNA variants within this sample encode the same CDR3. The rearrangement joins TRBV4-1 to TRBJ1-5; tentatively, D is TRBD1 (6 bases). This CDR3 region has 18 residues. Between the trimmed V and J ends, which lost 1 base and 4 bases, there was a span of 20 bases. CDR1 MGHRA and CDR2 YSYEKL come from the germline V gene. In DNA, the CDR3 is TGCGCCAGCAGCCAAGGTGGTACTGGGGGCGGGTGGAATCAGCCCCAGCATTTT. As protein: CASSQGGTGGGWNQPQHF.

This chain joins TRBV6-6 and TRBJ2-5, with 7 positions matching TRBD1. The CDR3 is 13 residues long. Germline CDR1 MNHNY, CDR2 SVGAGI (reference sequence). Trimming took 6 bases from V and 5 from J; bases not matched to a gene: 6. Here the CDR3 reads CASRTGIDETQYF. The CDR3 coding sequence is TGTGCCAGCAGGACAGGGATAGATGAGACCCAGTACTTC.

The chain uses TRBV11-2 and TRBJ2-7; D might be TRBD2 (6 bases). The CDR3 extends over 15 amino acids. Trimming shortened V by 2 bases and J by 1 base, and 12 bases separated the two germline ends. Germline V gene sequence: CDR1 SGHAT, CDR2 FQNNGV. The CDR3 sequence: CASSLLFRGSYEQYF. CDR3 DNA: TGTGCCAGCAGCTTATTGTTCCGGGGGTCCTACGAGCAGTACTTC.

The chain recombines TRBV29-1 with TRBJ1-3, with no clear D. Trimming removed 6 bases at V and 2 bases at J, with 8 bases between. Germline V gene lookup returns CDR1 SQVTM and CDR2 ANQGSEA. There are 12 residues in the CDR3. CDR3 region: CSVPRPGNTIYF. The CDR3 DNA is TGCAGCGTCCCCAGACCTGGAAACACCATATATTTT.

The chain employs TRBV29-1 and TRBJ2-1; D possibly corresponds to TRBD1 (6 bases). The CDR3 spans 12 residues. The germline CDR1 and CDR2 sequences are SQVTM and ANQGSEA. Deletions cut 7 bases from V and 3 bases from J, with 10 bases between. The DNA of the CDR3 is TGCAGCGCAGGGGTAGTCTACAATGAGCAGTTCTTC. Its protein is CSAGVVYNEQFF.

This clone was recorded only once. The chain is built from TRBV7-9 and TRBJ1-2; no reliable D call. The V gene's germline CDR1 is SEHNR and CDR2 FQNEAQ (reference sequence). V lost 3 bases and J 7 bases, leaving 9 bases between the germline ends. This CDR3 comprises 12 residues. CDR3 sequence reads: CASSLRFVGYTF. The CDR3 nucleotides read TGTGCCAGCAGCTTGAGGTTTGTTGGCTACACCTTC.

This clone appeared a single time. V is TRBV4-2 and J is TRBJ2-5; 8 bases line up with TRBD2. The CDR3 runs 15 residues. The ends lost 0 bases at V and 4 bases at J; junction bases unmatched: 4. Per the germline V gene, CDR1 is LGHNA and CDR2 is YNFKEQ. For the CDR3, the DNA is TGTGCCAGCAGCCAAGACTATGCGGGGGGAGAGACCCAGTACTTC. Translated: CASSQDYAGGETQYF.

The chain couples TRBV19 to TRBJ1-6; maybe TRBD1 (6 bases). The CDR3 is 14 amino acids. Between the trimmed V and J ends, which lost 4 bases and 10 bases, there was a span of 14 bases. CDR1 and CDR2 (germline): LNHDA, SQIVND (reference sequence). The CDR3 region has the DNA TGTGCCAGTAGTAAGGCGGCAGGGGTCTCACCCCTCCACTTT. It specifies CASSKAAGVSPLHF.

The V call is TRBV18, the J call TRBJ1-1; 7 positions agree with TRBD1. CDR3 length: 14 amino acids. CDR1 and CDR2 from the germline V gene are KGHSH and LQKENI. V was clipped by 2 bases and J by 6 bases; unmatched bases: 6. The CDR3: CASSPGGTASEAFF. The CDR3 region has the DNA TGTGCCAGCTCACCAGGAGGGACAGCCTCTGAAGCTTTCTTT.

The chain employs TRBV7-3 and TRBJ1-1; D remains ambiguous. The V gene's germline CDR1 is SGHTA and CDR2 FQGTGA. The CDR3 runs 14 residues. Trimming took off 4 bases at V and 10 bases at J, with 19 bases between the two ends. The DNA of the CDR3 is TGTGCCAGCAGCTCCACAGCTTGGCAGTTTCCAGCTTTCTTT. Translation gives CASSSTAWQFPAFF. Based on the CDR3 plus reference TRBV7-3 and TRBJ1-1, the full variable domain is GAGVSQTPSNKVTEKGKYVELRCDPISGHTALYWYRQSLGQGPEFLIYFQGTGAADDSGLPNDRFFAVRPEGSVSTLKIQRTERGDSAVYLCASSSTAWQFPAFFGQGTRLTVV.

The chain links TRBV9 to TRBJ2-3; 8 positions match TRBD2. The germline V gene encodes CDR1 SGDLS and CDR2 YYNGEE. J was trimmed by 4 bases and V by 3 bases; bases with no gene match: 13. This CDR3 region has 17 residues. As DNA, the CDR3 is TGTGCCAGCAGCGCACGTTCGCGGGGGGTGGTTTCAGATACGCAGTATTTT. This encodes CASSARSRGVVSDTQYF.

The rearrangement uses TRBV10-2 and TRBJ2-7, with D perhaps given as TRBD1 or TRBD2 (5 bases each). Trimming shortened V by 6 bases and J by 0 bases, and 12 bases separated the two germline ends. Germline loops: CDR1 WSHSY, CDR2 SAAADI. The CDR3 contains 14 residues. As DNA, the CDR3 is TGCGCCAGCAGGGGGGACCGCAACTCCTACGAGCAGTACTTC. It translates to CASRGDRNSYEQYF.

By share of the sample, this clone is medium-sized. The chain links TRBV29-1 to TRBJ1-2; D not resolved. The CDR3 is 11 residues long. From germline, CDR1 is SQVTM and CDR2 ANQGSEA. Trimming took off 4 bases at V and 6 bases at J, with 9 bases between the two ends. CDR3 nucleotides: TGCAGCGTTGCAGGTGCTAATGGCTACACCTTC. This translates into CSVAGANGYTF.

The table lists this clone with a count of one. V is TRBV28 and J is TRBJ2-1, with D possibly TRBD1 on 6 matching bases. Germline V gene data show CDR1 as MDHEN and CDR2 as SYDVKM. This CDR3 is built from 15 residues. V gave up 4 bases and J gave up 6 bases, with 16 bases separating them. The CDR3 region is CASSWVGRGGNEQFF. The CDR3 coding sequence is TGTGCCAGCAGTTGGGTCGGCAGGGGTGGCAATGAGCAGTTCTTC.

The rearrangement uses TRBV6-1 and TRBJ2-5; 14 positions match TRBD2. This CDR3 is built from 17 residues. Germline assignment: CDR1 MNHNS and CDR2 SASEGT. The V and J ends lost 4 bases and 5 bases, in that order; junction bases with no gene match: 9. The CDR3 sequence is CASSAETSGGVLETQYF. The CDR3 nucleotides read TGTGCCAGCAGTGCGGAGACTAGCGGGGGGGTTTTGGAGACCCAGTACTTC.